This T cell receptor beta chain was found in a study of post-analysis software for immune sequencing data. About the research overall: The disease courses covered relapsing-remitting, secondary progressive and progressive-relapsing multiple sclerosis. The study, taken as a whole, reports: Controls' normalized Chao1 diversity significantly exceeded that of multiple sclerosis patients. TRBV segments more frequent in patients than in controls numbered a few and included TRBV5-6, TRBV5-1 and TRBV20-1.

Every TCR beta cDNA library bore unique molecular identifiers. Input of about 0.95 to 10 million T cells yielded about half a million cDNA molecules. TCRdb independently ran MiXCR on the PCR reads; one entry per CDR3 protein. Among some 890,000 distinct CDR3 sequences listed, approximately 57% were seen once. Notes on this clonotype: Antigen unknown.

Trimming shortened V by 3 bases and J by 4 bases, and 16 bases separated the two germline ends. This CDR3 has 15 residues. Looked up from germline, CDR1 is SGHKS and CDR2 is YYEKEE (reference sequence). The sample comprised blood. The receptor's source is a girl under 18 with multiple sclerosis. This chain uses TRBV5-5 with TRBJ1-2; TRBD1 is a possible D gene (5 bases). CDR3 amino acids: CASSSRGGHPYGYTF. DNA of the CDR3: TGTGCCAGCAGCTCCCGGGGGGGTCATCCCTATGGCTACACCTTC.